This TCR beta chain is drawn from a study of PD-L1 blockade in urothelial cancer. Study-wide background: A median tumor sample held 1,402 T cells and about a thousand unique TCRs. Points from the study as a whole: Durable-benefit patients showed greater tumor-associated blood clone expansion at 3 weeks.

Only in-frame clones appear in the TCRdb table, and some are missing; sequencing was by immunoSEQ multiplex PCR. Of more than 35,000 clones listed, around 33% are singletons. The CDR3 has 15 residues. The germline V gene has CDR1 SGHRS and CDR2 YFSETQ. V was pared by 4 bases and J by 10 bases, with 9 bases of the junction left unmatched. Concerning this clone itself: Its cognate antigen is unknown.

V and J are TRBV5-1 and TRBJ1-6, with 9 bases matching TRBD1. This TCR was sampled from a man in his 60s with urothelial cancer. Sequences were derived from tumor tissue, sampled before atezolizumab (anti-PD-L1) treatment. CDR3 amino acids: CASSTGQGLRSPLHF. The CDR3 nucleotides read TGCGCCAGCAGCACGGGACAGGGACTACGGTCACCCCTCCACTTT. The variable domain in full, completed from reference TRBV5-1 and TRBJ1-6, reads KAGVTQTPRYLIKTRGQQVTLSCSPISGHRSVSWYQQTPGQGLQFLFEYFSETQRNKGNFPGRFSGRQFSNSRSEMNVSTLELGDSALYLCASSTGQGLRSPLHFGNGTRLTVT.